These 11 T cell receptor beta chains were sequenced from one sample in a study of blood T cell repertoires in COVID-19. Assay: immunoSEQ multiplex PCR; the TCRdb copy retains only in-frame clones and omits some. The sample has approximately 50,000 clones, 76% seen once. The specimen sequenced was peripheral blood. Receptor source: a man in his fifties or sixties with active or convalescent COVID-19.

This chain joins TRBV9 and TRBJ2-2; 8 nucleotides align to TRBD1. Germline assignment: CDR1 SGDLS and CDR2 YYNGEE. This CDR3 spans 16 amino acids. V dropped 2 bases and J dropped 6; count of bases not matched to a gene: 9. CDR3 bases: TGTGCCAGCAGCGTTTATGGACAGGGCTCGGCCGGGGAGCTGTTTTTT. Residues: CASSVYGQGSAGELFF.

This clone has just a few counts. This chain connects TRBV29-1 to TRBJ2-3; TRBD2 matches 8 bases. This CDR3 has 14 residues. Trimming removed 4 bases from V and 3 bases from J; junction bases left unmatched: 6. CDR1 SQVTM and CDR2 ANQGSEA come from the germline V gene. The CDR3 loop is CSVGGSGGTDTQYF. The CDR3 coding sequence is TGCAGCGTTGGGGGGAGCGGGGGAACAGATACGCAGTATTTT.

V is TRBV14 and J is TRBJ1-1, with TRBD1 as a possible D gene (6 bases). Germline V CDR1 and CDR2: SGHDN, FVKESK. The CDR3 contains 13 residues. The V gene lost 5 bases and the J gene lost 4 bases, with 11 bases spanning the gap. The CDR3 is CASSLGGGTEAFF. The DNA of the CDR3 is TGTGCCAGCAGCTTAGGGGGGGGCACTGAAGCTTTCTTT.

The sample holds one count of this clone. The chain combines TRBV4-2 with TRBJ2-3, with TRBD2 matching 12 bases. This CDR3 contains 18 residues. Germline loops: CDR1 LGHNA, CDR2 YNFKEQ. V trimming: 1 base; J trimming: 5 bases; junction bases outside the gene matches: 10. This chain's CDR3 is CASSQAPTSGGVGDTQYF. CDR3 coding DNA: TGTGCCAGCAGCCAAGCCCCGACTAGCGGGGGTGTGGGAGATACGCAGTATTTT.

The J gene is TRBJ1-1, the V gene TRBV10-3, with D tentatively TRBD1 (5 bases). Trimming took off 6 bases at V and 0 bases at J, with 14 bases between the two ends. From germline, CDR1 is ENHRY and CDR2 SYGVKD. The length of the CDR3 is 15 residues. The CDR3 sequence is CAIRGGSGVNTEAFF. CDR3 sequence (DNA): TGTGCCATCAGGGGGGGGTCTGGGGTGAACACTGAAGCTTTCTTT.

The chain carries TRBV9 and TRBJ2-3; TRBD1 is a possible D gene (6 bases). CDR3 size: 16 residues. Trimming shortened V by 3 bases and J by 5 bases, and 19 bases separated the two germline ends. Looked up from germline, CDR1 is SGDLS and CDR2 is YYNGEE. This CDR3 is CASSAPDEQGQDTQYF. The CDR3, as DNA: TGTGCCAGCAGCGCCCCGGACGAACAGGGACAAGATACGCAGTATTTT.

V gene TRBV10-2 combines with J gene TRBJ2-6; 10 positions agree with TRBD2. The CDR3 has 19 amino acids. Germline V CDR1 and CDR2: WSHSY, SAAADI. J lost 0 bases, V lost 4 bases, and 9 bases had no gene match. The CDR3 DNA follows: TGCGCCAGCAGTGTAGGGCTAGCGGGGGCACACTCTGGGGCCAACGTCCTGACTTTC. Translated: CASSVGLAGAHSGANVLTF.

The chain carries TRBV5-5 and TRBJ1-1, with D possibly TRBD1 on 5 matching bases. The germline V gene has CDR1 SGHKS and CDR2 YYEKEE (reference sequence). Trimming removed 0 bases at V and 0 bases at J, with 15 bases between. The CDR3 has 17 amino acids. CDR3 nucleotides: TGTGCCAGCAGCTTGGTGTCGGCAGGGCCCATGAACACTGAAGCTTTCTTT. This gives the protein CASSLVSAGPMNTEAFF.

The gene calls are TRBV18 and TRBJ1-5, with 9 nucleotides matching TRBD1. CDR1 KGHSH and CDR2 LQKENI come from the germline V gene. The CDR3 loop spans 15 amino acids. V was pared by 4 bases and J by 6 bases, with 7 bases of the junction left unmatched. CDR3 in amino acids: CASSQPGQGGQPQHF. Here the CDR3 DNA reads TGTGCCAGCTCACAACCGGGACAGGGTGGTCAGCCCCAGCATTTT.

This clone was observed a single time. CDR3 amino acids: CASVDRRVDSPLHF. DNA for the CDR3: TGTGCCAGTGTGGACAGGAGAGTTGATTCACCCCTCCACTTT. This chain uses TRBV19 with TRBJ1-6; 7 bases align to TRBD1. The CDR3 sequence is 14 residues long. The J segment lost 8 bases and the V segment lost 8 bases, leaving 9 bases of the junction unmatched. Germline V gene lookup returns CDR1 LNHDA and CDR2 SQIVND (reference sequence).

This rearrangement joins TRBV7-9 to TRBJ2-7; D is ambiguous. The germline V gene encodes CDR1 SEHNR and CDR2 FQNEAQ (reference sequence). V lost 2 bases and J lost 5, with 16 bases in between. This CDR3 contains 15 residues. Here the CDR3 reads CASSLLSEGFHEQYF. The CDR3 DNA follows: TGTGCCAGCAGCTTACTAAGCGAAGGCTTCCACGAGCAGTACTTC. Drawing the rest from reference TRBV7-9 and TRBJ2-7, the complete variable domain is DTGVSQNPRHKITKRGQNVTFRCDPISEHNRLYWYRQTLGQGPEFLTYFQNEAQLEKSRLLSDRFSAERPKGSFSTLEIQRTEQGDSAMYLCASSLLSEGFHEQYFGPGTRLTVT.